This T cell receptor (beta chain) was retrieved from a study of identical twins. Each cDNA held unique molecular identifiers, and template switching gave it a universal primer site. TCRdb analysed the 5' RACE reads with MiXCR anew, one entry per CDR3 protein. The sample contains nearly 900,000 distinct CDR3 sequences, around an eighth of which appear only once. This clonotype showed up many times. Its antigen is not known. V lost 4 bases, J lost 7 bases, and 13 bases lay in between. This CDR3 is 13 amino acids long. The V gene's germline CDR1 is SQVTM and CDR2 ANQGSEA. Healthy Caucasians were all of the donors. Study-level results: Fewer insertions were carried by abundant cord blood beta clonotypes, but none was seen in memory repertoires.

These data also formed part of another study, on yellow fever vaccine responses in identical twins.

This chain joins TRBV29-1 and TRBJ2-2, with D tentatively TRBD1 (5 bases). The specimen was PBMCs. The TCR was taken from a woman under 30 in good health. The CDR3 sequence is CSVAGVQGGELFF. CDR3 nucleotide sequence: TGCAGCGTTGCTGGGGTCCAGGGCGGGGAGCTGTTTTTT.